This passage covers 29 T cell receptor beta chains from one sample sequenced in a study of vaccination effects on CD4 cells after COVID-19. Isolation of CD4+ T cells took place after less than 12 days of culture. The antigens these receptors bind are not known. Some clones are missing from TCRdb's copy, which holds only in-frame ones; the method was immunoSEQ multiplex PCR. This table has tens of thousands of clones, roughly 65% appearing once. The input for sequencing was CD4+ T cells from PBMCs cultured without peptide, taken before COVID-19 vaccination. These receptors all stem from a human donor who received a COVID-19 vaccine.

The chain uses TRBV15 and TRBJ1-1; unclear D gene. Germline V gene sequence: CDR1 LNHNV, CDR2 YYDKDF (reference sequence). The V and J ends lost 0 bases and 4 bases respectively, with 6 bases between them. The CDR3 covers 13 residues. The CDR3 loop is CATSRDQPTEAFF. CDR3 DNA sequence: TGTGCCACCAGCAGAGACCAGCCCACTGAAGCTTTCTTT.

This chain uses TRBV11-2 with TRBJ2-1; 14 positions agree with TRBD2. Germline V gives CDR1 SGHAT, CDR2 FQNNGV. The CDR3 covers 15 residues. Trimming at V came to 3 bases and at J to 7 bases, leaving 2 bases not matched to a gene. CDR3 residues: CASSFGLAGGNEQFF. Here the CDR3 DNA reads TGTGCCAGCAGCTTTGGACTAGCGGGGGGAAATGAGCAGTTCTTC.

This clone was counted a single time. The V call is TRBV7-9, the J call TRBJ1-2, with D tentatively TRBD1 (5 bases). Trimming took 4 bases from V and 2 from J, leaving 8 bases between them. The CDR3 has 13 amino acids. CDR1 and CDR2 (germline): SEHNR, FQNEAQ (reference sequence). The DNA of the CDR3 is TGTGCCAGCAGCTATGGGGGGAACTATGGCTACACCTTC. This codes for CASSYGGNYGYTF.

In this sample, this clone turned up once. The chain links TRBV5-1 to TRBJ1-3; D unresolved. Germline CDR1 reads SGHRS; CDR2 reads YFSETQ. Trimming took off 4 bases at V and 0 bases at J, with 8 bases between the two ends. This CDR3 is 14 amino acids long. The CDR3 sequence is CASSDWSSGNTIYF. The CDR3 DNA reads as TGCGCCAGCAGCGACTGGAGCTCTGGAAACACCATATATTTT. The variable domain in full, completed from reference TRBV5-1 and TRBJ1-3, reads KAGVTQTPRYLIKTRGQQVTLSCSPISGHRSVSWYQQTPGQGLQFLFEYFSETQRNKGNFPGRFSGRQFSNSRSEMNVSTLELGDSALYLCASSDWSSGNTIYFGEGSWLTVV.

Remarks on this clone: The junction differs from germline at one of its ends, possibly a read error. The gene calls are TRBV4-1 and TRBJ2-2; 7 bases are shared with TRBD2. CDR3 length: 16 amino acids. The germline V gene encodes CDR1 MGHRA and CDR2 YSYEKL. The CDR3 here is CASSQERTSNTGELFF. For the CDR3, the DNA is TGCGCCAGCAGTCAAGAAAGGACTAGTAACACCGGGGAGCTGTTTTTT.

The rearrangement joins TRBV27 to TRBJ2-3; D gene ambiguous. In germline, CDR1 is MNHEY, CDR2 SMNVEV (reference sequence). The CDR3 loop spans 11 amino acids. V was clipped by 6 bases and J by 7 bases, with 8 bases between them. In DNA, the CDR3 is TGTGCCAGCAGCCGAAATAATACGCAGTATTTT. It encodes CASSRNNTQYF.

The gene calls are TRBV20-1 and TRBJ2-2; no reliable D call. The germline gives CDR1 DFQATT, CDR2 SNEGSKA (reference sequence). V dropped 3 bases and J dropped 7 bases, with 3 bases sitting between them. The CDR3 length is 10 residues. The CDR3 DNA reads as TGCAGTGCTAGCCGCGGGGAGCTGTTTTTT. As protein: CSASRGELFF.

This chain uses TRBV2 with TRBJ2-5; TRBD2 aligns across 11 bases. V dropped 1 base and J dropped 5; count of bases not matched to a gene: 9. The CDR3 extends over 17 amino acids. Germline values: CDR1 SNHLY, CDR2 FYNNEI. CDR3 region: CASSEGRLAGGGETQYF. In DNA, the CDR3 is TGTGCCAGCAGTGAAGGCAGGCTAGCGGGAGGAGGGGAGACCCAGTACTTC.

J is TRBJ1-5 and V is TRBV3-1 (or the pseudogene TRBV3-2); a possible D gene is TRBD1 (5 bases). The germline V and J ends were trimmed by 3 bases and 5 bases, with 5 bases remaining between them. This CDR3 spans 12 amino acids. Germline loops: CDR1 LGHDT, CDR2 YNNKEL (reference sequence). The CDR3: CASSHRDQPQHF. In DNA form, the CDR3 reads TGTGCCAGCAGCCACAGGGATCAGCCCCAGCATTTT.

The gene calls are TRBV5-4 and TRBJ1-6, with 10 bases lining up with TRBD1. The V gene end was trimmed by 4 bases and the J gene end by 7 bases; junction bases not matched to a gene: 5. Germline V gene data show CDR1 as SGHNT and CDR2 as YYREEE (reference sequence). The CDR3 totals 15 residues. The CDR3 coding sequence is TGTGCCAGCAGCGGGGACAGGGGAATAAATTCACCCCTCCACTTT. Protein sequence: CASSGDRGINSPLHF.

The chain combines TRBV7-2 with TRBJ1-1; TRBD1 is a possible D gene (5 bases). The V gene's germline CDR1 is SGHTA and CDR2 FQGNSA. V was cut by 3 bases and J by 2 bases, with 10 bases left in between. This CDR3 spans 14 amino acids. DNA of the CDR3: TGTGCCAGCAGCTTTGACAGACAAAACACTGAAGCTTTCTTT. It specifies CASSFDRQNTEAFF.

In this sample, this clone turned up a few times. V and J are TRBV6-5 and TRBJ1-4; 8 nucleotides line up with TRBD1. CDR3 size: 15 residues. Germline V gene data show CDR1 as MNHEY and CDR2 as SVGAGI. The V gene end was trimmed by 4 bases and the J gene end by 8 bases; junction bases not matched to a gene: 9. CDR3 region: CASSSHGTGDEKLFF. In DNA, the CDR3 is TGTGCCAGCAGTTCCCACGGGACAGGTGACGAAAAACTGTTTTTT.

The V gene is TRBV4-1, the J gene TRBJ2-2; 7 bases are a match to TRBD1. Per the germline V gene, CDR1 is MGHRA and CDR2 is YSYEKL. The CDR3 runs to 16 residues. V lost 4 bases, J lost 5 bases, and 10 bases stayed unmatched. The CDR3 loop is CASSLKPTGNTGELFF. The CDR3 DNA is TGCGCCAGCAGCCTGAAACCGACAGGGAATACCGGGGAGCTGTTTTTT.

The V and J genes are TRBV3-1 (or the pseudogene TRBV3-2) and TRBJ1-2; D gene uncertain. The CDR3 extends over 16 amino acids. Germline V gives CDR1 LGHDT, CDR2 YNNKEL (reference sequence). V lost 4 bases and J lost 4, with 19 bases in between. For the CDR3, the DNA is TGTGCCAGCAGCCCGCCTACCGGACGAGACGGCTATGGCTACACCTTC. It codes for CASSPPTGRDGYGYTF.

This chain joins TRBV6-5 and TRBJ2-2; D may be TRBD2 (6 bases). This CDR3 is built from 13 residues. Germline V CDR1 and CDR2: MNHEY, SVGAGI. The V end lost 7 bases, the J end lost 7 bases, and 13 bases lay between the germline ends. The CDR3, as DNA: TGTGCCAGCACCGTTTTGGGGGGCGGGGAGCTGTTTTTT. This encodes CASTVLGGGELFF.

The genes are TRBV18 and TRBJ2-3; no reliable D call. From germline, CDR1 is KGHSH and CDR2 LQKENI. There are 11 residues in the CDR3. The V end was cut by 3 bases, the J end by 3 bases, with 1 base between. Here the CDR3 reads CASSPTDTQYF. Written as DNA, the CDR3 is TGTGCCAGCTCACCGACAGATACGCAGTATTTT.

The chain combines TRBV19 with TRBJ2-7, with 12 positions matching TRBD2. The V gene's germline CDR1 is LNHDA and CDR2 SQIVND (reference sequence). The CDR3 contains 15 residues. The V gene end was trimmed by 9 bases and the J gene end by 3 bases; junction bases not matched to a gene: 9. The CDR3 spells CASHPRLAGVYEQYF. The CDR3 DNA reads TGTGCCAGCCACCCTAGACTAGCGGGAGTCTACGAGCAGTACTTC.

About this clone itself: Other DNA sequences in this sample translate to the same CDR3. The chain carries TRBV6-5 and TRBJ1-5, with TRBD1 matching 9 bases. The trim removed 0 bases at V and 4 bases at J, leaving 1 base unmatched. Germline V gives CDR1 MNHEY, CDR2 SVGAGI. There are 15 residues in the CDR3. CDR3 nucleotide sequence: TGTGCCAGCAGTTACTCCGGGACAGGGAATCAGCCCCAGCATTTT. This encodes CASSYSGTGNQPQHF.

This chain links TRBV11-3 with TRBJ2-1, with a weak D call TRBD2 (5 bases). The V gene lost 3 bases and the J gene lost 7 bases, with 10 bases spanning the gap. This CDR3 contains 13 residues. Germline V lookup: CDR1 SGHNT, CDR2 YENEEA. CDR3 nucleotide sequence: TGTGCCAGCAGCTTGAATCGCGGGAATGAGCAGTTCTTC. It yields the protein CASSLNRGNEQFF.

This sequence joins TRBV2 and TRBJ2-7; D unclear. Looked up from germline, CDR1 is SNHLY and CDR2 is FYNNEI. This CDR3 has 14 residues. Trimming removed 1 base at V and 0 bases at J, with 7 bases between. The CDR3 protein is CASSEVGNSYEQYF. The CDR3 coding sequence is TGTGCCAGCAGTGAAGTAGGCAACTCCTACGAGCAGTACTTC. The full variable domain, its missing parts supplied by reference TRBV2 and TRBJ2-7, is EPEVTQTPSHQVTQMGQEVILRCVPISNHLYFYWYRQILGQKVEFLVSFYNNEISEKSEIFDDQFSVERPDGSNFTLKIRSTKLEDSAMYFCASSEVGNSYEQYFGPGTRLTVT.

The chain has TRBV29-1 and TRBJ1-5; unclear D gene. CDR3 length equals 15 residues. The germline V gene has CDR1 SQVTM and CDR2 ANQGSEA. V lost 4 bases and J 0 bases, leaving 13 bases between the germline ends. CDR3 protein: CSVAIGSVSNQPQHF. DNA of the CDR3: TGCAGCGTTGCTATCGGGTCAGTTAGCAATCAGCCCCAGCATTTT.

This rearrangement joins TRBV25-1 to TRBJ1-2; no clear D gene. Germline CDR1 reads MGHDK; CDR2 reads SYGVNS. Trimming cost V 2 bases and J 4 bases, with 11 bases left between them. The CDR3 length is 14 residues. As DNA, the CDR3 is TGTGCCAGCAGTGAAGGCAGAAACTCCTATGGCTACACCTTC. Translated: CASSEGRNSYGYTF.

The genes are TRBV14 and TRBJ1-6, with unresolved D. Trimming stripped 4 bases from V and 6 bases from J, with 10 bases between. Per the germline V gene, CDR1 is SGHDN and CDR2 is FVKESK. This CDR3 is built from 14 residues. The CDR3 loop is CASSPRGGNSPLHF. The DNA of the CDR3 is TGTGCCAGCAGCCCCCGTGGCGGTAATTCACCCCTCCACTTT.

This clone turned up a few times. The chain joins TRBV7-9 to TRBJ2-7; unclear D gene. V was cut by 5 bases and J by 5 bases, with 22 bases left in between. The CDR3 totals 16 residues. The germline CDR1 and CDR2 sequences are SEHNR and FQNEAQ (reference sequence). The CDR3 is CASSPHPRLGGNEQYF. The CDR3 nucleotides read TGTGCCAGCAGCCCTCATCCACGACTCGGCGGAAACGAGCAGTACTTC. Drawing the rest from reference TRBV7-9 and TRBJ2-7, the complete variable domain is DTGVSQNPRHKITKRGQNVTFRCDPISEHNRLYWYRQTLGQGPEFLTYFQNEAQLEKSRLLSDRFSAERPKGSFSTLEIQRTEQGDSAMYLCASSPHPRLGGNEQYFGPGTRLTVT.

This clone was observed once. The gene calls are TRBV10-3 and TRBJ2-1; D call uncertain. The CDR3 contains 17 residues. Trimming removed 6 bases from V and 5 bases from J, with 23 bases in between. Germline CDR1 is ENHRY and CDR2 is SYGVKD. CDR3 sequence: CAISEGYDPLTNNEQFF. The CDR3 DNA reads TGTGCCATCAGCGAAGGGTATGACCCCCTCACTAACAATGAGCAGTTCTTC.

The genes are TRBV19 and TRBJ1-1, with D uncertain. The length of the CDR3 is 12 residues. In germline, CDR1 is LNHDA, CDR2 SQIVND (reference sequence). V lost 8 bases and J 1 base, leaving 8 bases between the germline ends. The CDR3 DNA follows: TGTGCCAGTTGGGGTTGGAACACTGAAGCTTTCTTT. Residues: CASWGWNTEAFF.

The chain has TRBV7-8 and TRBJ1-6, with TRBD1 as a possible D gene (5 bases). The V gene's germline CDR1 is SGHVS and CDR2 FQNEAQ. The CDR3 runs to 15 residues. Trimming removed 4 bases from V and 0 bases from J, with 7 bases in between. DNA of the CDR3: TGTGCCAGCAGCTCAGGGAGCTCCTATAATTCACCCCTCCACTTT. It is translated as CASSSGSSYNSPLHF.

The chain carries TRBV10-3 and TRBJ2-2; D uncertain. The CDR3 contains 15 residues. The germline V gene has CDR1 ENHRY and CDR2 SYGVKD. Trimming took off 6 bases at V and 0 bases at J, with 11 bases between the two ends. The CDR3 sequence is CAIREGPANTGELFF. The CDR3 nucleotides are TGTGCCATCAGGGAAGGACCAGCGAACACCGGGGAGCTGTTTTTT.

The chain combines TRBV6-4 with TRBJ2-3; 7 positions agree with TRBD2. The CDR3 is 18 amino acids. J gave up 2 bases and V 2 bases, and 13 bases lay outside the gene matches. Germline CDR1 and CDR2: MRHNA and SNTAGT. The CDR3 reads CASSDGGNLAGITDTQYF. In DNA, the CDR3 is TGTGCCAGCAGTGACGGGGGGAACTTAGCGGGCATCACAGATACGCAGTATTTT.